The rows below give T cell receptor beta chains drawn from one sample of a study of blood T cell repertoires in COVID-19. Method: immunoSEQ multiplex PCR; TCRdb's copy keeps in-frame clones and lacks some. There are some 86,000 clones in the sample; around 90% occur only once, and around 2.3% lies in the top ten. The sequencing input was peripheral blood. The receptor source for this set is a human donor with active COVID-19. The donor label of this sample is uncertain. CDR3s include the opening cysteine and the closing phenylalanine or tryptophan. A D gene is named only where the DNA matches it firmly. Size tells how often a clone was seen (once, few, many) or the class of an expanded clone, and some rows leave it out.

d_call: TRBD1; j_call: TRBJ1-1; clone_size: .; v_call: TRBV5-1; cdr3_nt: TGCGCCAGCAGCTCCGGGACAGAATTTGAAGCTTTCTTT; cdr3_aa: CASSSGTEFEAFF
d_call: TRBD1; j_call: TRBJ2-7; clone_size: .; v_call: TRBV29-1; cdr3_nt: TGCAGCGTTGAAGGTTTGGGGACAGGGGCCGAGCAGTACTTC; cdr3_aa: CSVEGLGTGAEQYF
d_call: TRBD1; j_call: TRBJ1-2; clone_size: .; v_call: TRBV7-2; cdr3_nt: TGTGCCAGCAGCCGAGGGACAGGGAACGGCTACACCTTC; cdr3_aa: CASSRGTGNGYTF
d_call: .; j_call: TRBJ2-3; clone_size: .; v_call: TRBV27; cdr3_nt: TGTGCCAGCAGACCTCGACAGGGCACAGATACGCAGTATTTT; cdr3_aa: CASRPRQGTDTQYF
d_call: TRBD2; j_call: TRBJ2-5; clone_size: .; v_call: TRBV5-1; cdr3_nt: TGCGCCAGCAGCTTACAAGCGGGAGACCAAGAGACCCAGTACTTC; cdr3_aa: CASSLQAGDQETQYF
d_call: TRBD1; j_call: TRBJ2-7; clone_size: once; v_call: TRBV5-4; cdr3_nt: TGTGCCAGCAGCTCCGGGACAGGACTTTACGAGCAGTACTTC; cdr3_aa: CASSSGTGLYEQYF
d_call: TRBD2; j_call: TRBJ2-3; clone_size: once; v_call: TRBV27; cdr3_nt: TGTGCCAGCAGTTCTGGCGGGGGGGCCCACACAGATACGCAGTATTTT; cdr3_aa: CASSSGGGAHTDTQYF
d_call: .; j_call: TRBJ1-3; clone_size: .; v_call: TRBV2; cdr3_nt: TGTGCCAGCAGTGTTGGCTTCCGCTCAGACTCTGGAAACACCATATATTTT; cdr3_aa: CASSVGFRSDSGNTIYF
d_call: .; j_call: TRBJ1-2; clone_size: .; v_call: TRBV27; cdr3_nt: TGTGCCAGCAGTTTTGGGAGCAACTATGGCTACACCTTC; cdr3_aa: CASSFGSNYGYTF
d_call: .; j_call: TRBJ1-3; clone_size: .; v_call: TRBV4-1; cdr3_nt: TGCGCCAGCAGCCAAGATCCCCCGATCTTGGAGATCTCTGGAAACACCATATATTTT; cdr3_aa: CASSQDPPILEISGNTIYF
d_call: .; j_call: TRBJ1-1; clone_size: .; v_call: TRBV20-1; cdr3_nt: TGCAGTGCTAGTTTGAGGACTGAAGCTTTCTTT; cdr3_aa: CSASLRTEAFF
d_call: TRBD1; j_call: TRBJ1-1; clone_size: .; v_call: TRBV2; cdr3_nt: TGTGCCAGCAGGGACAGGGGAGGCACTGAAGCTTTCTTT; cdr3_aa: CASRDRGGTEAFF
d_call: .; j_call: TRBJ1-6; clone_size: .; v_call: TRBV5-6; cdr3_nt: TGTGCCCCGACGGGGGGGAGATCCTATAATTCACCCCTCCACTTT; cdr3_aa: CAPTGGRSYNSPLHF
d_call: .; j_call: TRBJ2-3; clone_size: .; v_call: TRBV3-1/TRBV3-2; cdr3_nt: TGTGCCAGCAGCCCCCGGACAGCCACAGATACGCAGTATTTT; cdr3_aa: CASSPRTATDTQYF
d_call: .; j_call: TRBJ2-4; clone_size: .; v_call: TRBV11-1; cdr3_nt: TGTGCCAGCAGCCCCGGGGAGGAGGATCGGAACATTCAGTACTTC; cdr3_aa: CASSPGEEDRNIQYF
d_call: TRBD1; j_call: TRBJ2-7; clone_size: .; v_call: TRBV15; cdr3_nt: TGTGCCACCAGCAGAGGAGGCGACAGGGGAACCTACGAGCAGTACTTC; cdr3_aa: CATSRGGDRGTYEQYF
d_call: .; j_call: TRBJ1-5; clone_size: once; v_call: TRBV28; cdr3_nt: TGTGCCAGCAGTTTCTGGGGGGAGCCCCAGCATTTT; cdr3_aa: CASSFWGEPQHF
d_call: .; j_call: TRBJ1-1; clone_size: few; v_call: TRBV6-5; cdr3_nt: TGTGCCAGCAGTTACGGGACTCTGACCCGCGGCACTGAAGCTTTCTTT; cdr3_aa: CASSYGTLTRGTEAFF
d_call: TRBD1; j_call: TRBJ2-7; clone_size: .; v_call: TRBV12-5; cdr3_nt: TGTGCTAGTGGACAGGGGACCTACGAGCAGTACTTC; cdr3_aa: CASGQGTYEQYF
d_call: TRBD1; j_call: TRBJ1-3; clone_size: .; v_call: TRBV6-5; cdr3_nt: TGTGCCAGCAGGCACAGGGGGCCTGGAAACACCATATATTTT; cdr3_aa: CASRHRGPGNTIYF
d_call: TRBD2; j_call: TRBJ2-1; clone_size: .; v_call: TRBV6-2/TRBV6-3; cdr3_nt: TGTGCCAGCAGTTACTCGCCAGCGGGGGGGATTTACAATGAGCAGTTCTTC; cdr3_aa: CASSYSPAGGIYNEQFF
d_call: .; j_call: TRBJ2-3; clone_size: .; v_call: TRBV27; cdr3_nt: TGTGCCAGCAGTCGGTACCTCGGGGGGCCGGGAAGCACAGATACGCAGTATTTT; cdr3_aa: CASSRYLGGPGSTDTQYF
d_call: TRBD1; j_call: TRBJ1-6; clone_size: .; v_call: TRBV5-4; cdr3_nt: TGTGCCAGCAGCCGGACAGGCGATAATTCACCCCTCCACTTT; cdr3_aa: CASSRTGDNSPLHF
d_call: .; j_call: TRBJ2-4; clone_size: .; v_call: TRBV21-1; cdr3_nt: TGTGCCAGCAGCCGTAGCGGTGCTCTCCTAGCCAAAAACATTCAGTACTTC; cdr3_aa: CASSRSGALLAKNIQYF
d_call: TRBD1; j_call: TRBJ1-1; clone_size: .; v_call: TRBV5-4; cdr3_nt: TGTGCCAGCAGCTCTAAAGTGACAGGGGTGACTGAAGCTTTCTTT; cdr3_aa: CASSSKVTGVTEAFF
d_call: TRBD1; j_call: TRBJ1-6; clone_size: .; v_call: TRBV7-2; cdr3_nt: TGTGCCAGCAGCCCCAGCGGGGGACAGCCAAATTCACCCCTCCACTTT; cdr3_aa: CASSPSGGQPNSPLHF
d_call: .; j_call: TRBJ2-7; clone_size: .; v_call: TRBV5-1; cdr3_nt: TGCGCCAGCAGCATGGCAGGGGAATCCTACGAGCAGTACTTC; cdr3_aa: CASSMAGESYEQYF